The rows below give T cell receptor beta chains drawn from one sample of a study of T cells after yellow fever vaccination. From the 5' RACE reads, TCRdb called clonotypes with MiXCR, one entry per CDR3 protein. The data show some 320,000 distinct CDR3 sequences, approximately 8% seen once. Here the sequenced sample was CD4+ T cells sorted from PBMCs, taken 5 days after the yellow fever booster vaccination. The receptor set was obtained from a man aged 18-30 years who received the YFV17D yellow fever vaccine. CDR3s include the opening cysteine and the closing phenylalanine or tryptophan. The D gene is left open where the match is weak. Only part of the rows carry a size: once, few, many, or a class if the clone is expanded.

size: NA
J: TRBJ2-4
D: NA
V: TRBV6-6
CDR3: CASNIRMTDGPKNIQYF
DNA: TGTGCCAGCAACATAAGGATGACGGATGGTCCCAAAAACATTCAGTACTTC

size: NA
J: TRBJ2-2
D: NA
V: TRBV4-1
CDR3: CASSQGWAGNTGELFF
DNA: TGCGCCAGCAGCCAAGGTTGGGCAGGAAACACCGGGGAGCTGTTTTTT

size: NA
J: TRBJ2-6
D: NA
V: TRBV18
CDR3: CASSRDGANVLTF
DNA: TGTGCCAGCTCACGGGACGGGGCCAACGTCCTGACTTTC

size: NA
J: TRBJ1-5
D: NA
V: TRBV6-2/TRBV6-3
CDR3: CASSYDYSNQPQHF
DNA: TGTGCCAGCAGTTACGACTATAGCAATCAGCCCCAGCATTTT

size: many
J: TRBJ2-1
D: NA
V: TRBV7-9
CDR3: CASSRRTSSYNEQFF
DNA: TGTGCCAGCAGCAGACGTACAAGCTCCTACAATGAGCAGTTCTTC

size: few
J: TRBJ1-3
D: NA
V: TRBV5-5
CDR3: CASSLRETSLLSSGNTIYF
DNA: TGTGCCAGCAGCTTGCGTGAGACATCATTATTAAGCTCTGGAAACACCATATATTTT

size: few
J: TRBJ1-6
D: TRBD1
V: TRBV4-1
CDR3: CASSQVVPQGGVSYNSPLHF
DNA: TGCGCCAGCAGCCAAGTTGTTCCCCAGGGGGGGGTGTCCTATAATTCACCCCTCCACTTT

size: many
J: TRBJ1-1
D: TRBD1
V: TRBV5-1
CDR3: CASSTGTGSTEAFF
DNA: TGCGCCAGCAGCACCGGGACAGGGTCCACTGAAGCTTTCTTT

size: NA
J: TRBJ2-2
D: NA
V: TRBV2
CDR3: CASSYAGELFF
DNA: TGTGCCAGCAGCTACGCCGGGGAGCTGTTTTTT

size: NA
J: TRBJ1-6
D: TRBD1
V: TRBV4-3
CDR3: CASSQAGTGASPLHF
DNA: TGCGCCAGCAGCCAAGCCGGGACAGGGGCTTCACCCCTCCACTTT